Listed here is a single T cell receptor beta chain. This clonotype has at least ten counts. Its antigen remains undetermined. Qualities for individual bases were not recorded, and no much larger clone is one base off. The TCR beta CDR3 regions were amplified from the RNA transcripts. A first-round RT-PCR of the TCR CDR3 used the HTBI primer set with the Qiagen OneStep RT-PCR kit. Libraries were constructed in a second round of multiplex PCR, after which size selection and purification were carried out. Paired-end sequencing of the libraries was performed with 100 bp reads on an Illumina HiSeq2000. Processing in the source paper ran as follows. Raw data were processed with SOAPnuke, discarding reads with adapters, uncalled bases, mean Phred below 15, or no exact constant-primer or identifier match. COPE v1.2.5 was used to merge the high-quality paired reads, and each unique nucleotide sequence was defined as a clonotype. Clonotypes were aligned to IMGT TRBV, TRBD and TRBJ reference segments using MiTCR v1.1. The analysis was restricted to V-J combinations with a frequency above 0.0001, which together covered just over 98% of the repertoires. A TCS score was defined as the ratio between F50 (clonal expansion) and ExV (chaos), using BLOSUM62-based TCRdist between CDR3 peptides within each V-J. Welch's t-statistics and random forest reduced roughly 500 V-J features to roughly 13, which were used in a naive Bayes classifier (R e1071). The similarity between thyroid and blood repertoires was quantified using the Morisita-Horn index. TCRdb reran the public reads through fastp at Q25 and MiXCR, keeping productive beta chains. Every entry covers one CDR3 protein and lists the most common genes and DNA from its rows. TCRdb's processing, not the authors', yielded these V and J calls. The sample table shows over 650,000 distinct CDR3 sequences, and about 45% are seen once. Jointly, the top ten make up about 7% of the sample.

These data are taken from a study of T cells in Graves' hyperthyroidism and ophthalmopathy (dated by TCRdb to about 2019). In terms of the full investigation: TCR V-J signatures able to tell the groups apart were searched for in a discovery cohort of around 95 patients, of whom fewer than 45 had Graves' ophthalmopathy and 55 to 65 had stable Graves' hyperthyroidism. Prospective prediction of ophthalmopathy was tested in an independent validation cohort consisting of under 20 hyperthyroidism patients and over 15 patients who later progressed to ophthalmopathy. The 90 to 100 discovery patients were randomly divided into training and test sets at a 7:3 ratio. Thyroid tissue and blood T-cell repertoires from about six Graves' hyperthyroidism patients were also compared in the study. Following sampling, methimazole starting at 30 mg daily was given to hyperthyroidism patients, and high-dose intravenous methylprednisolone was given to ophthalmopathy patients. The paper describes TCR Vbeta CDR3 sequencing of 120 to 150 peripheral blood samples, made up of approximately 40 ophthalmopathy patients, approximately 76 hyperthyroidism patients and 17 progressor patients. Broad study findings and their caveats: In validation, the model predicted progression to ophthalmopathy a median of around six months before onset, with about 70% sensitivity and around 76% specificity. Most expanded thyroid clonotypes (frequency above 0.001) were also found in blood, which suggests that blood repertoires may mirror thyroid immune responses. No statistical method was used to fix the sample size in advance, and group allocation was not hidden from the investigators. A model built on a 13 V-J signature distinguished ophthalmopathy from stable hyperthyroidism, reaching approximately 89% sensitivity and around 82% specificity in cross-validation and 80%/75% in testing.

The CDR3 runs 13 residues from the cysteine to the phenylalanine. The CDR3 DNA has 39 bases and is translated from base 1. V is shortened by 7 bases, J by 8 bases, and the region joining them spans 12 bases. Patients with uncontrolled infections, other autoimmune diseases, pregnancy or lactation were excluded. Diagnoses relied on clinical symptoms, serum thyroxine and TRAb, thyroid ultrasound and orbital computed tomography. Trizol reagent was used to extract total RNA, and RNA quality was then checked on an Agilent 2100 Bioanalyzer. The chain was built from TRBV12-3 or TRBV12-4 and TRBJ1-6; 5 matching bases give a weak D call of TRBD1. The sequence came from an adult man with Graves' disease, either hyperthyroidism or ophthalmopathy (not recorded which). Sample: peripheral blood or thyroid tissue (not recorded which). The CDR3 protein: CASTGDGDSPLHF. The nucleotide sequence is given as TGTGCCAGCACCGGGGACGGGGATTCACCCCTCCACTTT.